Given below is one T cell receptor beta chain in context. Its target is not known. This record comes from a study of OX40 agonist ivuxolimab in advanced cancers. Findings of the study overall: Among T cells, CD8+ cells averaged more expanded clones than CD4+ cells. Doses of 0.1 to 3.0 mg/kg were accompanied by clonal expansion of CD4+ and CD8+ blood T cells by week 6. Some nonresponders additionally presented with little normalized T-cell clonal expansion.

Germline loops: CDR1 MNHEY, CDR2 SVGAGI. V lost 8 bases and J 9 bases, leaving 9 bases between the germline ends. The CDR3 runs to 10 residues. Here immunoSEQ multiplex PCR was the method, and the copy in TCRdb shows in-frame clones only, minus some. The repertoire includes some 99,000 clones, approximately 93% of them detected once, and more than 0.15% sits in the top ten. This clonotype originated in an adult with an advanced solid tumor such as melanoma, head and neck, liver or kidney cancer. The material sequenced was CD4+ or CD8+ T cells sorted from blood, taken in a trial of the OX40 agonist ivuxolimab. The rearrangement joins TRBV6-5 to TRBJ2-3; no definite D call. The CDR3 is CASGTRTQYF. CDR3 nucleotides: TGTGCCAGCGGAACGAGAACGCAGTATTTT.